This passage covers 11 T cell receptor beta chains from one sample sequenced in a study of cytomegalovirus exposure and HLA in healthy donors. PCR primers comprised 60 Vbeta and 13 Jbeta primers. Only in-frame clones appear in the TCRdb table, and some are missing; sequencing was by immunoSEQ multiplex PCR. The sample contains some 150,000 clones, roughly 72% of which appear only once. The source material was PBMCs. These receptors came from a man aged 40-49 years in good health and CMV-seronegative.

The rearrangement joins TRBV18 to TRBJ1-1; no reliable D call. The CDR3 has 14 amino acids. Germline CDR1 and CDR2: KGHSH and LQKENI. Trimming removed 2 bases from V and 1 base from J, with 8 bases in between. The CDR3 nucleotides read TGTGCCAGCTCACCAGGTCTGAGGAACACTGAAGCTTTCTTT. It yields the protein CASSPGLRNTEAFF.

The chain has TRBV28 and TRBJ1-5, with TRBD1 matching over 7 bases. With 7 bases clipped from V and 6 bases from J, the junction kept 9 bases outside the gene matches. CDR3 length: 14 amino acids. Germline V gene lookup returns CDR1 MDHEN and CDR2 SYDVKM. The CDR3 loop is CASIPQGWLQPQHF. CDR3 nucleotide sequence: TGTGCCAGCATCCCACAGGGGTGGCTTCAGCCCCAGCATTTT.

The chain carries TRBV6-4 and TRBJ2-7; 8 positions agree with TRBD2. The trim removed 6 bases at V and 3 bases at J, leaving 16 bases unmatched. Germline CDR1 MRHNA, CDR2 SNTAGT. The CDR3 consists of 17 residues. Written as DNA, the CDR3 is TGTGCCAGCAGCGCACAGTGGATTAGCGGGGAGTTCTACGAGCAGTACTTC. Translation gives CASSAQWISGEFYEQYF.

The chain joins TRBV7-2 to TRBJ1-5, with a tentative D call TRBD1 (6 bases). Trimming left V 5 bases short and J 9 bases short, with 14 bases between. The CDR3 contains 13 residues. The V gene's germline CDR1 is SGHTA and CDR2 FQGNSA. The CDR3, as DNA: TGTGCCAGCAGCCCAGAAGACAGGCTGCCCCAGCATTTT. Its translation is CASSPEDRLPQHF. The whole variable domain, remainder taken from reference TRBV7-2 and TRBJ1-5, is GAGVSQSPSNKVTEKGKDVELRCDPISGHTALYWYRQSLGQGLEFLIYFQGNSAPDKSGLPSDRFSAERTGGSVSTLTIQRTQQEDSAVYLCASSPEDRLPQHFGDGTRLSIL.

The rearrangement uses TRBV21-1 and TRBJ1-2. TRBV21-1 is described as a pseudogene. There are 18 residues in the CDR3. The CDR3 region has the DNA TGTGCCAGCAGCCCGCCTCCCGGCCGGGGGAGGGAGGCCTATGGCTACACCTTC. Protein sequence: CASSPPPGRGREAYGYTF.

The chain carries TRBV7-9 and TRBJ1-4; 9 positions agree with TRBD1. The germline gives CDR1 SEHNR, CDR2 FQNEAQ (reference sequence). V trimming: 9 bases; J trimming: 1 base; junction bases outside the gene matches: 12. The length of the CDR3 is 17 residues. The CDR3 bases are TGTGCCAGTGGGGGGACAGGGAGAAGATTAACTAATGAAAAACTGTTTTTT. Its protein product is CASGGTGRRLTNEKLFF.

The V and J genes are TRBV4-1 and TRBJ1-1; D call uncertain. CDR3 length: 13 residues. V was pared by 0 bases and J by 12 bases, with 14 bases between. Looked up from germline, CDR1 is MGHRA and CDR2 is YSYEKL. For the CDR3, the DNA is TGCGCCAGCAGCCAAGATTGGGAGGGTCGGTCTTTCTTT. As protein: CASSQDWEGRSFF.

The rearrangement links TRBV7-2 to TRBJ2-1; D not resolved. There are 13 residues in the CDR3. Germline V gives CDR1 SGHTA, CDR2 FQGNSA. V lost 3 bases, J lost 6 bases, and 9 bases lay in between. CDR3 amino acids: CASSLLSGNEQFF. The CDR3 DNA reads TGTGCCAGCAGCTTGCTGTCAGGCAATGAGCAGTTCTTC.

This clone was seen only a few times. This chain uses TRBV5-1 with TRBJ2-5; D gene ambiguous. Per germline, CDR1 SGHRS and CDR2 YFSETQ. V lost 0 bases to trimming and J lost 2 bases, with 11 bases between them. The CDR3 covers 15 residues. Written as DNA, the CDR3 is TGCGCCAGCAGCTTGGACTACCCTAATCAAGAGACCCAGTACTTC. This translates into CASSLDYPNQETQYF.

This clone was seen only a few times. The V and J genes are TRBV6-1 and TRBJ2-6; 8 bases agree with TRBD1. The V gene's germline CDR1 is MNHNS and CDR2 SASEGT. The junction had 8 bases not matched to a gene; V was cut back by 4 bases and J by 3 bases. There are 17 residues in the CDR3. As DNA, the CDR3 is TGTGCCAGCAGTGCCCAGGGGGCTCAAGGTGGGGCCAACGTCCTGACTTTC. Its translation is CASSAQGAQGGANVLTF.

The chain combines TRBV2 with TRBJ1-1; a possible D gene is TRBD1 (5 bases). CDR3 length: 15 residues. The V end lost 7 bases, the J end lost 5 bases, and 20 bases lay between the germline ends. The germline V gene has CDR1 SNHLY and CDR2 FYNNEI. This CDR3 is CASTTGGGFVTEAFF. CDR3 DNA sequence: TGTGCCAGCACCACGGGTGGGGGGTTTGTAACTGAAGCTTTCTTT.